A single sample gave rise to the 28 T cell receptor beta chains below, sequenced in a study of blood T cell repertoires in COVID-19. Assay: immunoSEQ multiplex PCR; the TCRdb copy retains only in-frame clones and omits some. Of fewer than 300,000 clones in the sample, 70% to 90% were seen once. The source material was PBMCs or T cells enriched from blood (not recorded which). Receptors originate from a woman in her thirties who had recovered from COVID-19.

V is TRBV27 and J is TRBJ2-1, with D unresolved. In germline, CDR1 is MNHEY, CDR2 SMNVEV (reference sequence). The V gene lost 3 bases and the J gene lost 0 bases, with 3 bases spanning the gap. This CDR3 contains 13 residues. In DNA, the CDR3 is TGTGCCAGCAGTTTCGGCTCCTACAATGAGCAGTTCTTC. It codes for CASSFGSYNEQFF.

The chain links TRBV29-1 to TRBJ1-1; D unclear. Looked up from germline, CDR1 is SQVTM and CDR2 is ANQGSEA. V lost 5 bases to trimming and J lost 5 bases, with 12 bases between them. This CDR3 spans 12 amino acids. The CDR3 reads CSVSDGGTEAFF. The CDR3 bases are TGCAGCGTTTCGGACGGAGGGACTGAAGCTTTCTTT.

This clone was recorded only once. The chain joins TRBV9 to TRBJ2-2; the match to TRBD1 covers 7 bases. Germline CDR1 SGDLS, CDR2 YYNGEE. Trimming cost V 4 bases and J 3 bases; bases outside gene matches: 9. This CDR3 spans 16 amino acids. The CDR3 is CASSSPPGTDTGELFF. For the CDR3, the DNA is TGTGCCAGCAGCTCCCCACCCGGGACAGACACCGGGGAGCTGTTTTTT.

This clone came up once. The gene calls are TRBV5-5 and TRBJ2-5, with D perhaps matching TRBD1 (5 bases). The CDR3 contains 14 residues. Trimming stripped 6 bases from V and 1 base from J, with 13 bases between. CDR1 is SGHKS, CDR2 YYEKEE, per germline (reference sequence). CDR3 coding DNA: TGTGCCAGCATATTGGGGCAGGCCCAAGAGACCCAGTACTTC. Protein sequence: CASILGQAQETQYF.

The chain has TRBV28 and TRBJ1-1; 8 bases are shared with TRBD1. Germline V lookup: CDR1 MDHEN, CDR2 SYDVKM. The CDR3 has 14 amino acids. V gave up 6 bases and J gave up 6 bases; unmatched junction bases: 9. The CDR3 nucleotides read TGTGCCAGCAGCCTCCGGGACAGGAGGGCTGAAGCTTTCTTT. Protein product: CASSLRDRRAEAFF.

The genes are TRBV28 and TRBJ2-1, with 13 nucleotides matching TRBD2. Germline trimming cut 5 bases from V and 7 bases from J; bases unmatched to any gene: 8. Germline loops: CDR1 MDHEN, CDR2 SYDVKM. The length of the CDR3 is 16 residues. Written as DNA, the CDR3 is TGTGCCAGCAGTAACGTCCAGACTAGCGGGGGGAATGAGCAGTTCTTC. Protein: CASSNVQTSGGNEQFF.

The CDR3 region is CASSTQGNTEAFF. DNA for the CDR3: TGTGCCAGTAGTACACAGGGGAACACTGAAGCTTTCTTT. The J gene is TRBJ1-1, the V gene TRBV19; a possible D gene is TRBD1 (6 bases). CDR1 is LNHDA, CDR2 SQIVND, per germline (reference sequence). This CDR3 comprises 13 residues. V lost 4 bases, J lost 1 base, and 7 bases lay in between.

In DNA, the CDR3 is TGTGCCACCAGCAGGGCTTATAATGAGCAGTTCTTC. Its translation is CATSRAYNEQFF. The V gene is TRBV15, the J gene TRBJ2-1; D ambiguous. The CDR3 covers 12 residues. From germline, CDR1 is LNHNV and CDR2 YYDKDF (reference sequence). V lost 3 bases and J 7 bases, leaving 7 bases between the germline ends.

This chain connects TRBV18 to TRBJ2-3; tentative D call: TRBD2 (5 bases). Trimming pared 0 bases from V and 2 bases from J, leaving 12 bases between. CDR3 length: 16 residues. The germline gives CDR1 KGHSH, CDR2 LQKENI. The CDR3 bases are TGTGCCAGCTCACCACCGTCACGGGGAAACACAGATACGCAGTATTTT. Its translation is CASSPPSRGNTDTQYF.

The rearrangement joins TRBV5-4 to TRBJ1-2; possibly TRBD1 for D (6 bases). V was pared by 1 base and J by 2 bases, with 9 bases between. The germline CDR1 and CDR2 sequences are SGHNT and YYREEE (reference sequence). This CDR3 region has 14 residues. This CDR3 is CASSLPGQNYGYTF. The CDR3 region has the DNA TGTGCCAGCAGCTTGCCCGGACAGAACTATGGCTACACCTTC.

The chain links TRBV13 to TRBJ2-5, with 16 bases lining up with TRBD2. The CDR3 has 16 residues. The J segment lost 3 bases and the V segment lost 5 bases, leaving 3 bases of the junction unmatched. Germline V gene sequence: CDR1 PRHDT, CDR2 FYEKMQ (reference sequence). The CDR3 sequence: CASSPGTSGGEETQYF. In DNA, the CDR3 is TGTGCCAGCAGCCCGGGGACTAGCGGGGGGGAAGAGACCCAGTACTTC.

The chain couples TRBV10-3 to TRBJ1-4, with TRBD1 matching 7 bases. CDR1 and CDR2 from the germline V gene are ENHRY and SYGVKD. The CDR3 extends over 16 amino acids. With V trimmed by 2 bases and J by 2 bases, 5 bases remained unmatched. The CDR3 loop is CAISERQGTTNEKLFF. DNA of the CDR3: TGTGCCATCAGTGAGCGACAGGGTACGACTAATGAAAAACTGTTTTTT.

This clone was seen only a few times. V is TRBV19 and J is TRBJ1-1, with a weak D call TRBD1 (5 bases). This CDR3 has 14 residues. With 1 base removed from V and 0 bases from J, the gap between germline ends came to 6 bases. The germline V gene has CDR1 LNHDA and CDR2 SQIVND (reference sequence). CDR3 in DNA: TGTGCCAGTAGTATAGGGGGCCTGAACACTGAAGCTTTCTTT. Amino acid sequence: CASSIGGLNTEAFF.

The CDR3, as DNA: TGTGCCAGCAGAAAGGACAGGGGGCCCGGCTACACCTTC. Amino acid sequence: CASRKDRGPGYTF. The V gene is TRBV27, the J gene TRBJ1-2, with TRBD1 matching 11 bases. V trimming: 6 bases; J trimming: 8 bases; junction bases outside the gene matches: 5. Germline loops: CDR1 MNHEY, CDR2 SMNVEV (reference sequence). This CDR3 contains 13 residues.

The CDR3 protein is CASSHPVYGYTF. The CDR3 coding sequence is TGTGCCAGCAGCCATCCGGTCTATGGCTACACCTTC. The V and J genes are TRBV3-1 (or the pseudogene TRBV3-2) and TRBJ1-2; no firm D call. CDR3 length: 12 amino acids. Per germline, CDR1 LGHDT and CDR2 YNNKEL (reference sequence). The V gene lost 3 bases and the J gene lost 4 bases, with 6 bases spanning the gap.

The chain carries TRBV7-9 and TRBJ1-2, with 9 bases lining up with TRBD1. Unmatched junction bases numbered 7, after V lost 3 bases and J lost 14 bases. Germline CDR1 and CDR2: SEHNR and FQNEAQ (reference sequence). The CDR3 is made up of 12 amino acids. The CDR3 region has the DNA TGTGCCAGCAGCTTGGCGACAGGGGGTCAAACCTTC. Amino acid sequence: CASSLATGGQTF. The full variable domain, with the rest looked up from reference TRBV7-9 and TRBJ1-2, is DTGVSQNPRHKITKRGQNVTFRCDPISEHNRLYWYRQTLGQGPEFLTYFQNEAQLEKSRLLSDRFSAERPKGSFSTLEIQRTEQGDSAMYLCASSLATGGQTFGSGTRLTVV.

The gene calls are TRBV9 and TRBJ1-5; 9 nucleotides agree with TRBD1. Losses at the gene ends were 0 bases for V and 6 bases for J; bases not matched to a gene: 7. CDR1 is SGDLS, CDR2 YYNGEE, per germline. This CDR3 region has 16 residues. CDR3 sequence reads: CASSVDAGDRAQPQHF. The CDR3 nucleotides are TGTGCCAGCAGCGTAGACGCGGGGGACAGGGCTCAGCCCCAGCATTTT.

V is TRBV5-1 and J is TRBJ2-1; 8 bases are a match to TRBD2. V lost 6 bases and J lost 0; bases outside the gene matches: 5. Germline V CDR1 and CDR2: SGHRS, YFSETQ. This CDR3 has 15 amino acids. CDR3 nucleotides: TGCGCCAGCAATGATGCGGGGGGCTCCTACAATGAGCAGTTCTTC. Amino acids: CASNDAGGSYNEQFF.

This clone was counted only a few times. The chain employs TRBV7-8 and TRBJ2-7, with a possible D match to TRBD2 (5 bases). The ends were cut back, 2 bases at V and 6 bases at J, with 20 bases in the middle. The germline gives CDR1 SGHVS, CDR2 FQNEAQ. The CDR3 extends over 16 amino acids. CDR3 in DNA: TGTGCCAGCAGCTTATTTCCAGTGCATCCCGAGGGCGAGCAGTACTTC. Translating it yields CASSLFPVHPEGEQYF.

The chain employs TRBV5-4 and TRBJ2-1; TRBD2 matches 12 bases. The CDR3 runs to 16 residues. The junction had 7 bases not matched to a gene; V was cut back by 4 bases and J by 5 bases. Germline CDR1 reads SGHNT; CDR2 reads YYREEE (reference sequence). CDR3 nucleotide sequence: TGTGCCAGCAGCCCCCGACTAGCGGGAGCGCACAATGAGCAGTTCTTC. Its protein is CASSPRLAGAHNEQFF.

This chain connects TRBV5-5 to TRBJ1-4, with unresolved D. Trimming left V 2 bases short and J 0 bases short, with 5 bases between. The CDR3 is 14 residues long. Germline values: CDR1 SGHKS, CDR2 YYEKEE (reference sequence). The DNA of the CDR3 is TGTGCCAGCAGCTTATCCGCAACTAATGAAAAACTGTTTTTT. Its translation is CASSLSATNEKLFF. Looking up the rest from reference TRBV5-5 and TRBJ1-4 gives the full variable domain: DAGVTQSPTHLIKTRGQQVTLRCSPISGHKSVSWYQQVLGQGPQFIFQYYEKEERGRGNFPDRFSARQFPNYSSELNVNALLLGDSALYLCASSLSATNEKLFFGSGTQLSVL.

V usage is TRBV7-9 and J usage is TRBJ2-2, with a tentative D call TRBD2 (5 bases). Deletions cut 5 bases from V and 5 bases from J, with 15 bases between. Germline CDR1 is SEHNR and CDR2 is FQNEAQ (reference sequence). The CDR3 is 15 amino acids. The CDR3 region has the DNA TGTGCCAGCAGCCCAGATCCGGGGTATACCGGGGAGCTGTTTTTT. It translates to CASSPDPGYTGELFF.

The chain uses TRBV30 and TRBJ2-4; tentative D call: TRBD1 (6 bases). Germline V gene lookup returns CDR1 GTSNPN and CDR2 SVGIG (reference sequence). Trimming removed 1 base from V and 2 bases from J, with 9 bases in between. This CDR3 region has 14 residues. The CDR3 coding sequence is TGTGCCTGGAGTGCAGGACAGCCCAAAAACATTCAGTACTTC. This codes for CAWSAGQPKNIQYF.

The V call is TRBV13, the J call TRBJ2-3; TRBD2 might be the D (6 bases). V was trimmed by 3 bases and J by 2 bases, leaving 15 bases between them. CDR1 and CDR2 (germline): PRHDT, FYEKMQ (reference sequence). There are 16 residues in the CDR3. DNA for the CDR3: TGTGCCAGCAGCTTCCGACACGCGGGGACCACAGATACGCAGTATTTT. As protein: CASSFRHAGTTDTQYF.

J is TRBJ2-7 and V is TRBV28, with 7 bases fitting TRBD1. The germline V gene encodes CDR1 MDHEN and CDR2 SYDVKM. The V segment lost 4 bases and the J segment 6 bases; nucleotides outside the gene matches: 9. CDR3 length: 14 residues. CDR3 DNA: TGTGCCAGCAGTTACGGGACAGCTTCGTCCGAGCAGTACTTC. This translates into CASSYGTASSEQYF.

The chain couples TRBV7-9 to TRBJ1-2; D call uncertain. This CDR3 is 15 amino acids long. Trimming removed 5 bases at V and 1 base at J, with 14 bases between. Germline CDR1 reads SEHNR; CDR2 reads FQNEAQ (reference sequence). The CDR3 DNA sequence: TGTGCCAGCAGCCCGACACAGAGAATTAACTATGGCTACACCTTC. Its protein is CASSPTQRINYGYTF.

V usage is TRBV14 and J usage is TRBJ2-5, with D uncertain. The CDR3 is 13 amino acids. Trimming stripped 1 base from V and 10 bases from J, with 13 bases between. CDR1 and CDR2 (germline): SGHDN, FVKESK. In nucleotides, the CDR3 is TGTGCCAGCAGCCAAGTTAATAGAGAGGTCCAGTACTTC. Translated, it gives CASSQVNREVQYF. Full variable domain (outside the CDR3, taken from reference TRBV14 and TRBJ2-5): EAGVTQFPSHSVIEKGQTVTLRCDPISGHDNLYWYRRVMGKEIKFLLHFVKESKQDESGMPNNRFLAERTGGTYSTLKVQPAELEDSGVYFCASSQVNREVQYFGPGTRLLVL.

This clone was detected once. The chain is built from TRBV11-2 and TRBJ1-1; TRBD1 aligns across 9 bases. This CDR3 region has 14 residues. Germline V gene data show CDR1 as SGHAT and CDR2 as FQNNGV. V lost 3 bases, J lost 11 bases, and 10 bases stayed unmatched. This chain's CDR3 is CASSLLQGTGRAFF. The CDR3 DNA reads TGTGCCAGCAGCTTGTTACAGGGGACAGGGAGGGCTTTCTTT.